This T cell receptor (beta chain) was sequenced for a study of regulatory T cells in long-lasting Graves disease. Study observations and caveats: TRBV28 was favored in persistent disease, as were TRBJ1-2 and TRBJ2-5.

Germline V gene sequence: CDR1 MNHNS, CDR2 SASEGT. Unmatched junction bases numbered 10, after V lost 6 bases and J lost 0 bases. The length of the CDR3 is 16 residues. Time point of the sample: persistent/refractory GD, antithyroid drugs over 5 years with positive TRAb. PBMC-extracted RNA yielded the TCR library. Remarks on this clonotype: Its antigen is still unknown. Given a much more abundant clone one base away, this may be a read error. The CDR3 end shows no conserved phenylalanine or tryptophan, and so a read error is likely.

With iRepertoire HTBI primers and Arm-PCR of CDR3 regions, TCR beta libraries were built. TCRdb processed the multiplex PCR reads anew with MiXCR; each CDR3 protein has one entry. The data hold roughly 430,000 distinct CDR3 sequences, with roughly 23% observed a single time. This chain links TRBV6-1 with TRBJ1-1; 7 nucleotides line up with TRBD1. This TCR was recovered from a female donor with Graves disease. The specimen comprised peripheral blood mononuclear cells (PBMCs), sampled when the disease was refractory, from a patient treated with antithyroid drugs. This chain's CDR3 is CASRPGTANMNTEAFL. The CDR3 DNA is TGTGCCAGCAGACCCGGGACAGCCAACATGAACACTGAAGCTTTCCTT.